The clone carrying this T cell receptor (beta chain) appeared once. Each participant's cohort was designated according to participant-reported clinical history. Germline V CDR1 and CDR2: SEHNR, FQNEAQ (reference sequence). With 1 base clipped from V and 7 bases from J, the junction kept 11 bases outside the gene matches. The CDR3 length is 17 residues. The sample originates from a study of blood T cell repertoires in COVID-19. About the research overall: Researchers got acute and convalescent COVID-19 samples from the United States, Italy and Spain. The analysed material was cDNA or gDNA that came from T cells, B-cell-depleted T cells, or PBMCs.

In the authors' methods: From reference gene primer amplification, estimates of nucleated cell counts were derived. The repertoire was sequenced with immunoSEQ multiplex PCR; TCRdb's copy has only in-frame clones and lacks some. V and J calls and clone size come straight from that table; D and trimming were deduced from the DNA. Of 250,000 or so clones listed, about 90% were seen once; the top ten hold less than 14%. The sample was PBMCs or T cells enriched from blood (not recorded which). The clonotype originates from a man younger than 45 who had recovered from COVID-19. The chain couples TRBV7-9 to TRBJ1-5; 9 positions agree with TRBD1. DNA of the CDR3: TGTGCCAGCAGCTTAGGGGCGGGACAGGGTAGGGAACAGCCCCAGCATTTT. Translation gives CASSLGAGQGREQPQHF.